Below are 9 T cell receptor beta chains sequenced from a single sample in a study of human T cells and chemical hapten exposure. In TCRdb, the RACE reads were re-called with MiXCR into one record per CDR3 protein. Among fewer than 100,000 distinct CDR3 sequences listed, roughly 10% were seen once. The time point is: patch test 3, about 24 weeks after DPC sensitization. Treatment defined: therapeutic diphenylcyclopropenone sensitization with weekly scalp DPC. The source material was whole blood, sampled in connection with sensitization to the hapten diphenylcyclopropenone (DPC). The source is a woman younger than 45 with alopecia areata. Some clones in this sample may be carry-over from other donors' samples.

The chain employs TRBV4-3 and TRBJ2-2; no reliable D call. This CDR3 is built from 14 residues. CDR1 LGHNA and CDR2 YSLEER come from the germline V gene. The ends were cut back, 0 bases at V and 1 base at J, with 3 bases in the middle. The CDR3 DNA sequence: TGCGCCAGCAGCCAAGAGCGGAACACCGGGGAGCTGTTTTTT. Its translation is CASSQERNTGELFF.

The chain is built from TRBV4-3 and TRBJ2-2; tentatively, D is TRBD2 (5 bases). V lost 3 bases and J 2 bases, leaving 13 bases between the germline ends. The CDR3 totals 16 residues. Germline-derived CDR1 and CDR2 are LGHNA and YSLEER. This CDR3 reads CASSQFSGSNTGELFF. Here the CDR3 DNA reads TGCGCCAGCAGCCAGTTCAGCGGTTCCAACACCGGGGAGCTGTTTTTT.

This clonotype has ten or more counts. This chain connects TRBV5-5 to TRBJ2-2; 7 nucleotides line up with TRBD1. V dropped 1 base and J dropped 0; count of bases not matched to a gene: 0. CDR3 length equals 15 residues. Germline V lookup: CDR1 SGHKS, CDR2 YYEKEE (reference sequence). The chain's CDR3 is CASSLTGANTGELFF. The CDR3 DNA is TGTGCCAGCAGCTTGACAGGGGCGAACACCGGGGAGCTGTTTTTT.

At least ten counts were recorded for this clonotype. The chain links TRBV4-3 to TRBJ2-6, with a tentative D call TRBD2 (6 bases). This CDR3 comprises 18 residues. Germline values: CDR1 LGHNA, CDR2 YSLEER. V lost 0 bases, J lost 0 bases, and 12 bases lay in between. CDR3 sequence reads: CASSQEGDSFSGANVLTF. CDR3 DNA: TGCGCCAGCAGCCAAGAAGGGGACTCCTTCTCTGGGGCCAACGTCCTGACTTTC.

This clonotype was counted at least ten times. CDR3 protein: CASSLVAGTGASEAFF. The CDR3 DNA sequence: TGTGCCAGCAGCTTAGTGGCCGGGACAGGGGCTTCTGAAGCTTTCTTT. V and J are TRBV7-9 and TRBJ1-1; TRBD1 agrees at 10 bases. V was pared by 1 base and J by 6 bases, with 8 bases of the junction left unmatched. From germline, CDR1 is SEHNR and CDR2 FQNEAQ (reference sequence). This CDR3 has 16 amino acids.

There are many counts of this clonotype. For the CDR3, the DNA is TGTGCCAGCAGTTTAGATCTAGCGGGGATTAGATACGAGCAGTACTTC. Residues: CASSLDLAGIRYEQYF. The J gene is TRBJ2-7, the V gene TRBV28, with TRBD2 matching over 9 bases. The CDR3 covers 16 residues. Trimming took 2 bases from V and 4 from J; bases not matched to a gene: 9. The germline gives CDR1 MDHEN, CDR2 SYDVKM.

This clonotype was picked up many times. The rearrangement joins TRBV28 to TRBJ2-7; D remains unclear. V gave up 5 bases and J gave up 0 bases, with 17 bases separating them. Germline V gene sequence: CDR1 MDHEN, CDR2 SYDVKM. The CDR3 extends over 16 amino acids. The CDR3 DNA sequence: TGTGCCAGCAGTCCAGCCGGACGGACGAGCTCCTACGAGCAGTACGTC. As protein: CASSPAGRTSSYEQYV.

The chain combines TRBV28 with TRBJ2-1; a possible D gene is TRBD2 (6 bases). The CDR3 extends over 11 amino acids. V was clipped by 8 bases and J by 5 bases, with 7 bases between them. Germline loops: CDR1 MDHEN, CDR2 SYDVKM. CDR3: CASGGDNEQFF. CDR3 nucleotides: TGTGCCAGCGGAGGGGACAATGAGCAGTTCTTC.

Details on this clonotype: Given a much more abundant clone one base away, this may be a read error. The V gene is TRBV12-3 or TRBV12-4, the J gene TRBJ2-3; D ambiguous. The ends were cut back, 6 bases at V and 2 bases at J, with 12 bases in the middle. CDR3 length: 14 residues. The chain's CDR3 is CASSLLVTTDTQYF. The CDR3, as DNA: TGTGCCAGCAGCCTCCTAGTAACCACAGATACGCAGTATTTT.